These 4 T cell receptor beta chains were sequenced from one sample in a study of T cell responses to AZD1222 COVID-19 vaccine. Only in-frame clones appear in the TCRdb table, and some are missing; sequencing was by immunoSEQ multiplex PCR. The repertoire holds 200,000 to 250,000 clones, with around 94% as singletons. The source was peripheral blood, collected 28 days after the second dose of the MenACWY control vaccine. These receptors originate from an adult who received the MenACWY meningococcal vaccine as a control.

The sample holds one count of this clone. The chain combines TRBV19 with TRBJ1-1; no definite D call. The ends were cut back, 4 bases at V and 6 bases at J, with 9 bases in the middle. The germline gives CDR1 LNHDA, CDR2 SQIVND (reference sequence). The CDR3 loop spans 12 amino acids. The CDR3 nucleotides read TGTGCCAGTAGTACTCGGTACGCTGAAGCTTTCTTT. Translating it yields CASSTRYAEAFF. Full variable domain (remainder filled in from reference TRBV19 and TRBJ1-1): DGGITQSPKYLFRKEGQNVTLSCEQNLNHDAMYWYRQDPGQGLRLIYYSQIVNDFQKGDIAEGYSVSREKKESFPLTVTSAQKNPTAFYLCASSTRYAEAFFGQGTRLTVV.

This clone was counted a single time. The chain links TRBV14 to TRBJ2-6; D may be TRBD1 or TRBD2 (6 bases each). With 0 bases removed from V and 3 bases from J, the gap between germline ends came to 15 bases. This CDR3 is 18 amino acids long. Germline-derived CDR1 and CDR2 are SGHDN and FVKESK. CDR3 in DNA: TGTGCCAGCAGCCAAGATCTCGCTGGGGGGCTTGGGGCCAACGTCCTGACTTTC. This gives the protein CASSQDLAGGLGANVLTF.

The V gene is TRBV24-1, the J gene TRBJ1-1, with no clear D. This CDR3 region has 14 residues. Between the trimmed V and J ends, which lost 3 bases and 2 bases, there was a span of 9 bases. CDR1 KGHDR and CDR2 SFDVKD come from the germline V gene. The CDR3 DNA sequence: TGTGCCACCAGTGATCCGGGGAGTAACACTGAAGCTTTCTTT. Its translation: CATSDPGSNTEAFF.

The chain links TRBV9 to TRBJ1-6, with 8 bases lining up with TRBD1. The CDR3 runs to 15 residues. Germline V lookup: CDR1 SGDLS, CDR2 YYNGEE. After removal of 3 bases from V and 5 bases from J, the junction contained 4 bases not matched to a gene. The CDR3 bases are TGTGCCAGCAGCGAGACAGGGGACCATAATTCACCCCTCCACTTT. Its protein product is CASSETGDHNSPLHF.